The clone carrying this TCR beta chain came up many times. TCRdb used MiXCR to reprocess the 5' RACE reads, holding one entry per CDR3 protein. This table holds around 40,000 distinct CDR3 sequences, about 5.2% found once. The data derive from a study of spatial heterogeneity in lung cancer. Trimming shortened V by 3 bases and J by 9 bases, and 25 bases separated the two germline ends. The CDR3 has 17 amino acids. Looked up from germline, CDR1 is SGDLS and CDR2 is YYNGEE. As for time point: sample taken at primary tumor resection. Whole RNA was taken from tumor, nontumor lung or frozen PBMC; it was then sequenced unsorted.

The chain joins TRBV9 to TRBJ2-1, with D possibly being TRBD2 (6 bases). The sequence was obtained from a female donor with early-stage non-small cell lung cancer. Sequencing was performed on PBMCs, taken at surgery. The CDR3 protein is CASSALLTGVYNGEQFF. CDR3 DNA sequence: TGTGCCAGCAGCGCCCTTTTGACGGGGGTGTACAATGGTGAGCAGTTCTTC.